The 4 T cell receptor beta chains in this list originate from one sample, sequenced in a study of OX40 agonist ivuxolimab in advanced cancers. TCRdb keeps only in-frame clones here, not all; method: immunoSEQ multiplex PCR. The profile shows 50,000 to 75,000 clones, more than 75% of them singletons. Material: CD4+ or CD8+ T cells sorted from blood, obtained in a trial of the OX40 agonist ivuxolimab. These receptors all come from an adult with an advanced solid tumor such as melanoma, head and neck, liver or kidney cancer.

CDR3 coding DNA: TGTGCCAGCAGCGCGACAGCTAGAAATGAGCAGTTCTTC. Amino acid sequence: CASSATARNEQFF. V and J are TRBV9 and TRBJ2-1, with D possibly TRBD1 on 5 matching bases. The CDR3 has 13 amino acids. V was pared by 3 bases and J by 7 bases, with 11 bases between. Germline CDR1 and CDR2: SGDLS and YYNGEE.

The chain joins TRBV11-3 to TRBJ2-6; D possibly corresponds to TRBD1 (5 bases). The CDR3 spans 18 residues. CDR1 is SGHNT, CDR2 YENEEA, per germline. Trimming took 5 bases from V and 0 from J, leaving 17 bases between them. The CDR3 DNA reads as TGTGCCAGCAGCCCTTCCATTGGGGCGGCCTCTGGGGCCAACGTCCTGACTTTC. Its translation: CASSPSIGAASGANVLTF.

This rearrangement joins TRBV5-6 to TRBJ1-1, with 8 bases matching TRBD1. After removal of 0 bases from V and 6 bases from J, the junction contained 7 bases not matched to a gene. From germline, CDR1 is SGHDT and CDR2 YYEEEE. The CDR3 spans 15 residues. In DNA form, the CDR3 reads TGTGCCAGCAGCTTGGTCGGACAGGGTGGTTCTGAAGCTTTCTTT. It encodes CASSLVGQGGSEAFF.

This chain connects TRBV7-9 to TRBJ1-1, with TRBD1 matching over 10 bases. This CDR3 comprises 15 residues. Germline CDR1 SEHNR, CDR2 FQNEAQ (reference sequence). With 1 base clipped from V and 3 bases from J, the junction kept 2 bases outside the gene matches. This CDR3 reads CASSLETGGYTEAFF. CDR3 DNA sequence: TGTGCCAGCAGCTTAGAGACAGGGGGCTACACTGAAGCTTTCTTT.